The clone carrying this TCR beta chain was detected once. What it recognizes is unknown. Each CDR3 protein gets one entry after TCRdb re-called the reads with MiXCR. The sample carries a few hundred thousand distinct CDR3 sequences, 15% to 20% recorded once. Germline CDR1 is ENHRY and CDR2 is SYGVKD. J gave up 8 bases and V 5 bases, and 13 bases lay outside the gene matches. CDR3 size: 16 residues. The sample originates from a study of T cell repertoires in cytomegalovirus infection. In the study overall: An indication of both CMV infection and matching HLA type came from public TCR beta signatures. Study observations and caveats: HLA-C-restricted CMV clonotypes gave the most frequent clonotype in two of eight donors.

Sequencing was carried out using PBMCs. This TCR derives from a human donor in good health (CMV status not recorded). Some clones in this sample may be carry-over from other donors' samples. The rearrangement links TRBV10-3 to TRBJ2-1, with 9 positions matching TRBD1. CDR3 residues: CAISQPGQGHPHEQFF. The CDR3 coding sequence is TGTGCCATCAGTCAGCCGGGACAGGGACATCCCCATGAGCAGTTCTTC.